These T cell receptor beta chains were read from a single sample in a study of blood T cell repertoires in COVID-19. Sequencing was performed with immunoSEQ multiplex PCR; in TCRdb, only in-frame clones are kept and a portion is missing. The sample records 90,000 to 120,000 clones, roughly 90% being singletons. Sequencing was done on a sample of peripheral blood. The receptor source for this set is a man between 35 and 55 years old with active or convalescent COVID-19. Each CDR3 is given with its conserved first and last residue. D genes are given only for firm matches. Clone size is given for some rows only: seen once, a few or many times, or a class if the clone is expanded.

abundance: -; j_gene: TRBJ1-2; v_gene: TRBV5-4; d_gene: -; CDR3aa: CASSFMPGDGYTF; CDR3nt: TGTGCCAGCAGCTTCATGCCAGGGGATGGCTACACCTTC
abundance: once; j_gene: TRBJ2-7; v_gene: TRBV7-9; d_gene: TRBD1; CDR3aa: CASSYSPGPGTEYEQYF; CDR3nt: TGTGCCAGCAGCTATAGCCCTGGCCCCGGGACAGAATACGAGCAGTACTTC
abundance: -; j_gene: TRBJ1-2; v_gene: TRBV6-5; d_gene: -; CDR3aa: CASVTGFYGYTF; CDR3nt: TGTGCCAGTGTAACAGGGTTCTATGGCTACACCTTC
abundance: -; j_gene: TRBJ2-2; v_gene: TRBV7-2; d_gene: -; CDR3aa: CASSLAAGGELFF; CDR3nt: TGTGCCAGCAGCTTAGCCGCGGGCGGGGAGCTGTTTTTT
abundance: -; j_gene: TRBJ2-5; v_gene: TRBV19; d_gene: TRBD1; CDR3aa: CASGGWGETQYF; CDR3nt: TGTGCCTCAGGGGGCTGGGGGGAGACCCAGTACTTC
abundance: once; j_gene: TRBJ1-1; v_gene: TRBV18; d_gene: -; CDR3aa: CASKGGKTEAFF; CDR3nt: TGTGCCAGCAAGGGGGGGAAGACTGAAGCTTTCTTT
abundance: -; j_gene: TRBJ1-1; v_gene: TRBV14; d_gene: -; CDR3aa: CASSREVRTEAFF; CDR3nt: TGTGCCAGCAGCCGGGAGGTGAGGACTGAAGCTTTCTTT
abundance: -; j_gene: TRBJ1-2; v_gene: TRBV27; d_gene: TRBD1; CDR3aa: CASSFSGGGYGYTF; CDR3nt: TGTGCCAGCAGTTTCTCAGGGGGCGGCTATGGCTACACCTTC
abundance: -; j_gene: TRBJ2-1; v_gene: TRBV24-1; d_gene: TRBD2; CDR3aa: CATSDRLAGYNEQFF; CDR3nt: TGTGCCACCAGTGACCGACTAGCGGGATACAATGAGCAGTTCTTC
abundance: -; j_gene: TRBJ2-1; v_gene: TRBV27; d_gene: -; CDR3aa: CASSLGTRANEQFF; CDR3nt: TGTGCCAGCAGTTTAGGGACTCGAGCCAATGAGCAGTTCTTC
abundance: many; j_gene: TRBJ1-5; v_gene: TRBV19; d_gene: TRBD1; CDR3aa: CASSPTGGNQPQHF; CDR3nt: TGTGCCAGTAGTCCCACAGGGGGGAATCAGCCCCAGCATTTT
abundance: few; j_gene: TRBJ1-2; v_gene: TRBV5-1; d_gene: -; CDR3aa: CASSAGLRGYTF; CDR3nt: TGCGCCAGCAGCGCAGGGCTACGTGGCTACACCTTC
abundance: -; j_gene: TRBJ2-7; v_gene: TRBV27; d_gene: TRBD1; CDR3aa: CASPAHYRGIYYEQYF; CDR3nt: TGTGCCAGCCCCGCCCACTACAGGGGGATTTACTACGAGCAGTACTTC
abundance: -; j_gene: TRBJ2-7; v_gene: TRBV11-2; d_gene: -; CDR3aa: CASSLRSSYEQYF; CDR3nt: TGTGCCAGCAGCTTACGATCCAGTTACGAGCAGTACTTC